This TCR beta chain comes out of a study of vaccination and CD4 T cells after COVID-19. Study-wide background: Cultures serving as controls received a peptide pool (CEFX or HIV-1 Nef) or no peptide.

Germline-derived CDR1 and CDR2 are SEHNR and FQNEAQ (reference sequence). This CDR3 contains 19 residues. Cultured CD4+ T cells had their DNA profiled by the Oncomine TCR Beta short-read assay. Using the QIAamp micro DNA kit, genomic DNA was extracted from the CD4+ T cells that had been cultured. One entry per CDR3 protein, called by TCRdb with MiXCR from the PCR reads. The table includes about 10,000 distinct CDR3 sequences, approximately 29% detected once. Stated treatment: roughly 11-day PBMC culture with coronavirus spike peptide pools or control peptides (ViraFEST assay). Researchers collected the unexposed donor's CD4+ T cells before the COVID-19 pandemic (2011-2018). With respect to this clonotype: Its specificity is unknown. One end of the junction fails to match germline, which may point to a read error.

The source material was CD4+ T cells from blood, cultured in vitro. This chain uses TRBV7-9 with TRBJ2-7; 13 nucleotides align to TRBD2. This clonotype was obtained from a human donor in good health. CDR3 residues: CASSLRSGTSGIHGYEQYF. The CDR3, as DNA: TGTGCCAGCAGCTTACGTTCCGGGACTAGCGGGATTCATGGCTACGAACAGTACTTC.